The T cell receptor (beta chain) described here comes from a study of blood T cell repertoires in COVID-19. For the study at large: Sites in the United States, Italy and Spain provided acute and convalescent COVID-19 samples. T cells, B-cell-depleted T cells, or PBMCs provided the cDNA or gDNA that served as material.

Libraries were prepared by immunoSEQ multiplex PCR; TCRdb keeps only in-frame clonotypes and omits some of them. Of over 60,000 clones listed, around nine tenths were seen once; the top ten hold 5% to 7%. The sequenced material came from peripheral blood. This TCR derives from a human donor in a cohort sampled during active COVID-19.

The DNA of the CDR3 is TGTGCCAGCTCGCCAGAGAACAGGCAGCAGTTCTTC. Translating it yields CASSPENRQQFF. The chain joins TRBV18 to TRBJ2-1; maybe TRBD1 (5 bases). The CDR3 length is 12 residues. V was shortened by 6 bases and J by 11 bases, with 14 bases between the two germline ends. The germline CDR1 and CDR2 sequences are KGHSH and LQKENI.